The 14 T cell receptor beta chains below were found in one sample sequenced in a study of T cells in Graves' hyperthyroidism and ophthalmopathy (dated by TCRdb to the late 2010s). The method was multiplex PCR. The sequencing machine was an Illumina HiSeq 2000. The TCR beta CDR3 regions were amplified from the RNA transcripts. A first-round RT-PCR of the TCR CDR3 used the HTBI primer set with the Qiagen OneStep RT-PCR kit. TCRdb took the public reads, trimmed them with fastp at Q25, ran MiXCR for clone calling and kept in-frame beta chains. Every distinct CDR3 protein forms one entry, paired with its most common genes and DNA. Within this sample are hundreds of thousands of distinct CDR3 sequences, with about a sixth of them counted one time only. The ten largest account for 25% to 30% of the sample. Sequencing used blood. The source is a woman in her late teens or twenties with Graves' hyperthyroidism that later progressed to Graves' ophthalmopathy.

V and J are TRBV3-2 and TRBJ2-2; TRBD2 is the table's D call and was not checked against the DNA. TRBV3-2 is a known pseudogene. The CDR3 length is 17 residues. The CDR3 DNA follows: TGTGCCAGCAGCCAAGATCCTAGCGGGAGTATCACCTGGGAGCTGTTTTTT. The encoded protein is CASSQDPSGSITWELFF.

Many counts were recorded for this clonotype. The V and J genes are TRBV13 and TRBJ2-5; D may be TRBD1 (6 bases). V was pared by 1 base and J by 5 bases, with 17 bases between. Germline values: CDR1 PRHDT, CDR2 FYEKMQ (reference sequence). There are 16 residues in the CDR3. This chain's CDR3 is CASSLVGGMGAETQYF. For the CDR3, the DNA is TGTGCCAGCAGCTTAGTTGGGGGCATGGGTGCGGAGACCCAGTACTTC.

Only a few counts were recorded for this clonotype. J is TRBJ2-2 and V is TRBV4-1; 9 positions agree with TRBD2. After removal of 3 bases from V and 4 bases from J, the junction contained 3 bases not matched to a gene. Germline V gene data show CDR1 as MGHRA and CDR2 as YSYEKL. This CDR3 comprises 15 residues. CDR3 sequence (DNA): TGCGCCAGCAGCCAGGGACTAGCAGGCACCGGGGAGCTGTTTTTT. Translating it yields CASSQGLAGTGELFF.

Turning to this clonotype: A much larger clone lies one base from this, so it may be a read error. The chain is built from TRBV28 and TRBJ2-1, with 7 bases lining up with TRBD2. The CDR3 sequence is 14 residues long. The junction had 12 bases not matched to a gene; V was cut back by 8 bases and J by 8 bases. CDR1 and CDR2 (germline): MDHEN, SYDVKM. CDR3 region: CASHWEGGPDEQFF. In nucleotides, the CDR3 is TGTGCCAGCCATTGGGAGGGAGGGCCCGATGAGCAGTTCTTC.

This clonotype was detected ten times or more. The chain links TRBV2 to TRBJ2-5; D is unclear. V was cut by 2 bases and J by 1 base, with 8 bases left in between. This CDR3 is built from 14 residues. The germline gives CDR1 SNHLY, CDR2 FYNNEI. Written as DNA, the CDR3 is TGTGCCAGCAGTGAAAAGCAGCCCCAAGAGACCCAGTACTTC. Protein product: CASSEKQPQETQYF.

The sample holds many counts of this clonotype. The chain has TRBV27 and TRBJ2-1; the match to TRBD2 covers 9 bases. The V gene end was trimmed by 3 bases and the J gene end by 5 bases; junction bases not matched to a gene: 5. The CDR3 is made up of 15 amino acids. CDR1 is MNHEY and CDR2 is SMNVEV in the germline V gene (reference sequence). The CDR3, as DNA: TGTGCCAGCAGTTTGATAGGACTAGCGAACAATGAGCAGTTCTTC. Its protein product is CASSLIGLANNEQFF.

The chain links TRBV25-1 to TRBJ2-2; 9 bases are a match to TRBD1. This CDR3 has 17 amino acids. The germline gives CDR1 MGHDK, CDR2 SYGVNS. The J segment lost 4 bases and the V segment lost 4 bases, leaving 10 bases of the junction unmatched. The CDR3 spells CASSVRDRVLGTGELFF. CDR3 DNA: TGTGCCAGCAGTGTTAGGGACAGGGTATTGGGCACCGGGGAGCTGTTTTTT.

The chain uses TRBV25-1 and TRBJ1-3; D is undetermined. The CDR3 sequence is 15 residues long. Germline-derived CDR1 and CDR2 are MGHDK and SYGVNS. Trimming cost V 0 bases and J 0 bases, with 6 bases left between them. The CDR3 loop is CASSEYPISGNTIYF. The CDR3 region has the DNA TGTGCCAGCAGTGAATATCCCATCTCTGGAAACACCATATATTTT.

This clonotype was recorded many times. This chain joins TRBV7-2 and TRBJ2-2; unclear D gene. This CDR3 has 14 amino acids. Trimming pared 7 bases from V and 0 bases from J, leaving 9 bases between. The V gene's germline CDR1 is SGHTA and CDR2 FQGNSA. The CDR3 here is CASNTGSNTGELFF. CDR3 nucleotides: TGTGCCAGCAACACGGGTTCGAACACCGGGGAGCTGTTTTTT.

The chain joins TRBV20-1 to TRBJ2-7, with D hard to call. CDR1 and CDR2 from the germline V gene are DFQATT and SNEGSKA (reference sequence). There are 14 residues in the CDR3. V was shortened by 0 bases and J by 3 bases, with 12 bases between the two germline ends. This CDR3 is CSARDPQVYYEQYF. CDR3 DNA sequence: TGCAGTGCTAGAGACCCCCAAGTCTACTACGAGCAGTACTTC.

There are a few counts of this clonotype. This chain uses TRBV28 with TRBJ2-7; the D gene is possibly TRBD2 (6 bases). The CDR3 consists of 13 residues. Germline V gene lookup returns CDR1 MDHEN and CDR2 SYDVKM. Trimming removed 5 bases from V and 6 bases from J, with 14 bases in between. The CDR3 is CASSPGPGSEQYF. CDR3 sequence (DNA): TGTGCCAGCAGTCCTGGGCCCGGGAGCGAGCAGTACTTC.

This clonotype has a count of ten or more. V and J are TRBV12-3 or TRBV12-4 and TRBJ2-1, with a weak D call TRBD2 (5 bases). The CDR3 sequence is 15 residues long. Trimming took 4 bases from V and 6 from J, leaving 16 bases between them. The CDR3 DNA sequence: TGTGCCAGCAGTTCCCTCCCGACTAAGAGCAATGAGCAGTTCTTC. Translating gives CASSSLPTKSNEQFF.

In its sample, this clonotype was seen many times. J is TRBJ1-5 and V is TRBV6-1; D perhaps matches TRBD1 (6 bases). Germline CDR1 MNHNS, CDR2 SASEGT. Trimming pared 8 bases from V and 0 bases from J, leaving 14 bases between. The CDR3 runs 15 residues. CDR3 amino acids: CASQAGVGSNQPQHF. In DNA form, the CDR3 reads TGTGCCAGCCAGGCAGGGGTTGGTAGCAATCAGCCCCAGCATTTT.

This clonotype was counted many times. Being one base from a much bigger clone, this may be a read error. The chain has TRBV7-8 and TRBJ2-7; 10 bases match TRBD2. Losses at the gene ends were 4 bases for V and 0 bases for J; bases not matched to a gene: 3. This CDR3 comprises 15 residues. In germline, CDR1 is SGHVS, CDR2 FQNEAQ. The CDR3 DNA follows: TGTGCCAGCAGCTCACTAGCGGGGAGCTCCTACGAGCAGTACTTC. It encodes CASSSLAGSSYEQYF.